This T cell receptor (beta chain) was profiled in a study of cytotoxic CD8 clonotypes in ibrutinib-treated CLL. Study-level results: In sustained-remission versus progressing patients, sampling times differed.

To note about this clone: The target antigen is unknown.

TCRdb keeps only in-frame clones here, not all; method: immunoSEQ multiplex PCR. The sample holds about 130,000 clones; approximately 81% are singletons and the top ten take about 3.3%. The CDR3 is 14 amino acids. Trimming took 8 bases from V and 1 from J, leaving 16 bases between them. Germline CDR1 reads SQVTM; CDR2 reads ANQGSEA. The TCR sequence derives from a human donor with chronic lymphocytic leukemia. The J gene is TRBJ2-3, the V gene TRBV29-1; D possibly uses TRBD1 or TRBD2 (6 bases each). Sample: PBMCs, taken after 24 months of ibrutinib treatment. This chain's CDR3 is CSLGGGIGTDTQYF. The CDR3 region has the DNA TGCAGCCTTGGGGGCGGGATTGGCACAGATACGCAGTATTTT.